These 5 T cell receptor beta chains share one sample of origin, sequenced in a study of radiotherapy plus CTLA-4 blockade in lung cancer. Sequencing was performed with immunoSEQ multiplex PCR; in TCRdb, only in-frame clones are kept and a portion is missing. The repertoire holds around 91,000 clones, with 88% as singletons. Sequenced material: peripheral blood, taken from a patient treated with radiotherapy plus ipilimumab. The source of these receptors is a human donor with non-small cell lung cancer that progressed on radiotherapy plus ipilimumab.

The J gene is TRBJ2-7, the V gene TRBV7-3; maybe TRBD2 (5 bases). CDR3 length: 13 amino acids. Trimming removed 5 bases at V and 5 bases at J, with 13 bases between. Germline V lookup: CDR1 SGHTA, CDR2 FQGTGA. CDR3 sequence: CASSTGVANEQYF. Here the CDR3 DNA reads TGTGCCAGCAGCACCGGGGTAGCCAACGAGCAGTACTTC.

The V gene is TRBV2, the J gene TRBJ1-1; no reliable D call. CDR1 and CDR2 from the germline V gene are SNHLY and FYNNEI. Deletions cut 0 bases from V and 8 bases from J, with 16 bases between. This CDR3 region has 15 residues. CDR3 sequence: CASSEAQRAIGEAFF. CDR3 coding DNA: TGTGCCAGCAGTGAAGCGCAAAGGGCCATTGGGGAAGCTTTCTTT. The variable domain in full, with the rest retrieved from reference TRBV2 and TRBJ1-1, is EPEVTQTPSHQVTQMGQEVILRCVPISNHLYFYWYRQILGQKVEFLVSFYNNEISEKSEIFDDQFSVERPDGSNFTLKIRSTKLEDSAMYFCASSEAQRAIGEAFFGQGTRLTVV.

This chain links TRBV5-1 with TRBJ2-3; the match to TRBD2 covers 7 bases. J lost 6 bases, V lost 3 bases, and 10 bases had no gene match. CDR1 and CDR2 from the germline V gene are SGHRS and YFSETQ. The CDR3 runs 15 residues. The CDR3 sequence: CASSSGLRDRDTQYF. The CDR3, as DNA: TGCGCCAGCAGCTCGGGACTACGGGATCGGGATACGCAGTATTTT.

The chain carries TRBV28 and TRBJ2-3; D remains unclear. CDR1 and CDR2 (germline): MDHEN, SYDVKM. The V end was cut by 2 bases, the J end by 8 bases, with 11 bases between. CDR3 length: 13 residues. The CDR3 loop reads CASSLNPRSTQYF. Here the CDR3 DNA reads TGTGCCAGCAGTTTAAACCCACGCAGTACGCAGTATTTT.

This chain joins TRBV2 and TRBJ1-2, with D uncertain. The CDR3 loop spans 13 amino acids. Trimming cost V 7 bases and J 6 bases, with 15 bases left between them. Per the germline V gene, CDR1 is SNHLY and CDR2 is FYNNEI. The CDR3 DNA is TGTGCCAGCACCGAGCGGGATTCTCATGGCTACACCTTC. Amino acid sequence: CASTERDSHGYTF.